Only a few counts were recorded for the clone carrying this T cell receptor beta chain. Antigen unknown. The entry originates in a study of T cell responses to AZD1222 COVID-19 vaccine. Findings and limits, study-wide: Repertoire sampling happened only post peak T cell response.

The CDR3 covers 16 residues. Deletions cut 3 bases from V and 4 bases from J, with 19 bases between. Looked up from germline, CDR1 is SGHRS and CDR2 is YFSETQ. TCRdb keeps only in-frame clones here, not all; method: immunoSEQ multiplex PCR. Here the sample spans some 140,000 clones, more than 90% being singletons. The V call is TRBV5-1, the J call TRBJ1-1; D not resolved. This receptor was taken from an adult in good health. Sequenced here: peripheral blood, sampled on day 0 of AZD1222 vaccination. The CDR3 DNA reads as TGCGCCAGCAGCTCGATCAGCTCTCTCTCGGGCACTGAAGCTTTCTTT. Translating it yields CASSSISSLSGTEAFF.